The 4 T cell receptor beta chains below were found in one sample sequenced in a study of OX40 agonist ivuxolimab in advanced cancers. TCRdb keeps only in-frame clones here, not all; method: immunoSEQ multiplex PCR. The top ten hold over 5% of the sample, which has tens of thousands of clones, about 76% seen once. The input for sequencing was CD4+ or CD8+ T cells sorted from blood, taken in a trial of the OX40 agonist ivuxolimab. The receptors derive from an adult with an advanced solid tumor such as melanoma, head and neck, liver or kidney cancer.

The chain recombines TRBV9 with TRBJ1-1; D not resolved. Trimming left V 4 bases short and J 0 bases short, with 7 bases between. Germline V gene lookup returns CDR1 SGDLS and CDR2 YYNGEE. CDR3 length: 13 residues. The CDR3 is CASSSQMNTEAFF. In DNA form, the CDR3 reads TGTGCCAGCAGCTCTCAAATGAACACTGAAGCTTTCTTT.

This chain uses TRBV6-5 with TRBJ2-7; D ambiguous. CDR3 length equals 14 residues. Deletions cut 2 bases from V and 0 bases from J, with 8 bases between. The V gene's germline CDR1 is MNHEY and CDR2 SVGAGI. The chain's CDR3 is CASSYAESSYEQYF. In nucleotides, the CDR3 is TGTGCCAGCAGTTACGCAGAAAGCTCCTACGAGCAGTACTTC.

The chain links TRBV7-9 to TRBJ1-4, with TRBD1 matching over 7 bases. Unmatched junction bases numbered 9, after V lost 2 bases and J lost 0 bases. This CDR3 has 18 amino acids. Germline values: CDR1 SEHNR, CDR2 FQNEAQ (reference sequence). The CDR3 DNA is TGTGCCAGCAGCTTAAGGCAGGGGGACCCCCCAACTAATGAAAAACTGTTTTTT. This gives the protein CASSLRQGDPPTNEKLFF. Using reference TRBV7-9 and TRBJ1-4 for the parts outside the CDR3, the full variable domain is DTGVSQNPRHKITKRGQNVTFRCDPISEHNRLYWYRQTLGQGPEFLTYFQNEAQLEKSRLLSDRFSAERPKGSFSTLEIQRTEQGDSAMYLCASSLRQGDPPTNEKLFFGSGTQLSVL.

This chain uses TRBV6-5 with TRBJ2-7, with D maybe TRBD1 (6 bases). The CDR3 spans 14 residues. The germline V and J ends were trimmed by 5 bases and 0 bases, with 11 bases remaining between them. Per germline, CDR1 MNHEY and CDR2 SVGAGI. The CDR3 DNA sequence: TGTGCCAGCAGTGAACAGGGATTCTCCTACGAGCAGTACGTC. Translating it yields CASSEQGFSYEQYV.